The clone carrying this T cell receptor beta chain was counted many times. The antigen remains unidentified. The authors ran a second PCR of about 6 to 12 cycles using a sample-barcoded 5' primer and a J-beta primer mix. Using its own MiXCR run on the 5' RACE reads, TCRdb lists one record per CDR3 protein. The data show hundreds of thousands of distinct CDR3 sequences, about 49% seen once. The data were obtained in a study of blood T cells in healthy people across ages. There are 15 residues in the CDR3. Trimming cost V 4 bases and J 5 bases, with 19 bases left between them. CDR1 is SGDLS and CDR2 is YYNGEE in the germline V gene. Study-level results: Whereas aged donors had fewer naive CD4+ cells, long-lived donors had more of them and higher diversity. The study found TCR beta diversity correlated strongly with naive T cell percentage.

The sequenced sample was blood. This chain joins TRBV9 and TRBJ2-7, with D perhaps TRBD2 (6 bases). The clonotype comes from a man in his 60s in good health. The CDR3 sequence: CASSPLAGSLDEQYF. The DNA of the CDR3 is TGTGCCAGCAGCCCGTTGGCCGGGAGTCTCGACGAGCAGTACTTC. The full variable domain, in which reference TRBV9 and TRBJ2-7 provide the parts outside the CDR3, is DSGVTQTPKHLITATGQRVTLRCSPRSGDLSVYWYQQSLDQGLQFLIQYYNGEERAKGNILERFSAQQFPDLHSELNLSSLELGDSALYFCASSPLAGSLDEQYFGPGTRLTVT.